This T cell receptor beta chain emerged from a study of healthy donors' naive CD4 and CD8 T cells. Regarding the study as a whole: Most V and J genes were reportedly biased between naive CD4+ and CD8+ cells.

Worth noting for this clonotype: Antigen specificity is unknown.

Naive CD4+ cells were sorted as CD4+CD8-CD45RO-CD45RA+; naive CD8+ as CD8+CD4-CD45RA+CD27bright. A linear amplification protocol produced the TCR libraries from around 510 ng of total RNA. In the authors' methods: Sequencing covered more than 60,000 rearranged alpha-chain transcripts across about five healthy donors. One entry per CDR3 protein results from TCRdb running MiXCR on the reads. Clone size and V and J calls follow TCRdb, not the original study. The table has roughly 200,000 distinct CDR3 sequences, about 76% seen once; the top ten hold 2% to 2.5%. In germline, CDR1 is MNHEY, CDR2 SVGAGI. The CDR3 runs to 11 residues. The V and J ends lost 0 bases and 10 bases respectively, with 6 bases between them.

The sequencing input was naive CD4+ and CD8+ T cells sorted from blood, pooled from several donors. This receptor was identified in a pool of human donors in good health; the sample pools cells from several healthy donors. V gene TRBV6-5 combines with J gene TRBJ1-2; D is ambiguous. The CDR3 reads CASSYSGDYTF. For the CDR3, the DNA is TGTGCCAGCAGTTACTCTGGCGACTACACCTTC.